The T cell receptor (beta chain) described here comes from a study of shared clonotypes between healthy human individuals. Measured with immunoSEQ multiplex PCR; TCRdb has only the in-frame clones, and not every one. Of 550,000 to 850,000 clones listed, around 77% were seen once; the top ten hold approximately 1.7%. The CDR3 length is 15 residues. Germline V CDR1 and CDR2: MDHEN, SYDVKM. V lost 6 bases and J lost 8; bases outside the gene matches: 13. The sequenced sample consisted of memory CD4+ T cells sorted from blood. Subset reported: CD45RA-negative fraction. V and J are TRBV28 and TRBJ2-1; TRBD2 agrees at 7 bases. The sequence was obtained from a woman in her 30s in good health. CDR3 region: CASSPRTSRFHEQFF. As DNA, the CDR3 is TGTGCCAGCAGCCCCCGGACTAGTCGATTCCATGAGCAGTTCTTC.